One sample yielded the 15 T cell receptor beta chains listed below, sequenced in a study of T cells in Graves' hyperthyroidism and ophthalmopathy. TCR beta CDR3 regions were amplified from RNA transcripts. The TCR CDR3 first-round RT-PCR relied on the HTBI primer set. TCRdb re-analysed the multiplex PCR reads in MiXCR, keeping a single row per CDR3 protein. This sample has approximately 410,000 distinct CDR3 sequences; about 14% occur once, and the top ten carry less than 15%. The specimen sequenced was blood. Receptor source: a man between 18 and 35 years old with Graves' ophthalmopathy.

The chain is built from TRBV6-1 and TRBJ2-1; 8 positions match TRBD2. From germline, CDR1 is MNHNS and CDR2 SASEGT. V gave up 6 bases and J gave up 3 bases; unmatched junction bases: 13. The CDR3 has 17 amino acids. CDR3 sequence reads: CASRLSGGYGIYNEQFF. In nucleotides, the CDR3 is TGTGCCAGCAGATTAAGCGGGGGTTACGGTATCTACAATGAGCAGTTCTTC.

This rearrangement joins TRBV3-1 to TRBJ2-5; D may be TRBD2 (5 bases). Trimming removed 1 base at V and 2 bases at J, with 11 bases between. Germline V gives CDR1 LGHDT, CDR2 YNNKEL (reference sequence). This CDR3 is 15 amino acids long. The CDR3 DNA reads TGTGCCAGCAGCCAAGTTATCGGGGTACAAGAGACCCAGTACTTC. Its protein product is CASSQVIGVQETQYF.

This clonotype was seen a handful of times. The chain couples TRBV19 to TRBJ1-5, with 7 positions matching TRBD1. Per the germline V gene, CDR1 is LNHDA and CDR2 is SQIVND (reference sequence). The CDR3 spans 16 residues. The V segment lost 2 bases and the J segment 2 bases; nucleotides outside the gene matches: 6. The CDR3: CASSITSDRGNQPQHF. The CDR3 nucleotides are TGTGCCAGTAGTATAACCTCCGACAGGGGCAATCAGCCCCAGCATTTT. Drawing the rest from reference TRBV19 and TRBJ1-5, the complete variable domain is DGGITQSPKYLFRKEGQNVTLSCEQNLNHDAMYWYRQDPGQGLRLIYYSQIVNDFQKGDIAEGYSVSREKKESFPLTVTSAQKNPTAFYLCASSITSDRGNQPQHFGDGTRLSIL.

This clonotype occurred a few times. This chain links TRBV20-1 with TRBJ1-1; 9 bases fit TRBD1. Germline assignment: CDR1 DFQATT and CDR2 SNEGSKA (reference sequence). Trimming took 5 bases from V and 4 from J; bases not matched to a gene: 17. The CDR3 runs to 17 residues. The CDR3: CSAWILDRGGAGTEAFF. CDR3 in DNA: TGCAGTGCTTGGATCTTGGACAGGGGAGGGGCAGGCACTGAAGCTTTCTTT.

At least ten counts were recorded for this clonotype. The genes are TRBV19 and TRBJ2-5; D might be TRBD1 (7 bases). Germline V gives CDR1 LNHDA, CDR2 SQIVND (reference sequence). The CDR3 spans 15 residues. Trimming took off 6 bases at V and 6 bases at J, with 20 bases between the two ends. The CDR3 reads CASSDQGGERKTQYF. CDR3 bases: TGTGCCAGTAGCGACCAGGGGGGTGAGCGTAAGACCCAGTACTTC.

This clonotype was counted only a few times. The rearrangement joins TRBV7-9 to TRBJ2-5, with 8 bases fitting TRBD2. CDR1 and CDR2 (germline): SEHNR, FQNEAQ (reference sequence). Trimming removed 2 bases from V and 1 base from J; junction bases left unmatched: 6. There are 16 residues in the CDR3. Here the CDR3 DNA reads TGTGCCAGCAGCTTACTACATCGGGGGGGCCAAGAGACCCAGTACTTC. Translated, it gives CASSLLHRGGQETQYF.

This clonotype was detected ten times or more. CDR3 DNA: TGTGCCACCAGGACCACGGGGAACACTGAAGCTTTCTTT. It yields the protein CATRTTGNTEAFF. The chain combines TRBV24-1 with TRBJ1-1; D is unresolved. Trimming took off 7 bases at V and 1 base at J, with 9 bases between the two ends. This CDR3 is 13 amino acids long. The germline CDR1 and CDR2 sequences are KGHDR and SFDVKD.

At least ten counts were recorded for this clonotype. The CDR3 is CSVVDSYEQYF. The CDR3 region has the DNA TGCAGCGTGGTGGACAGTTACGAGCAGTACTTC. This sequence joins TRBV29-1 and TRBJ2-7; weak D call: TRBD1 (6 bases). The CDR3 totals 11 residues. V dropped 6 bases and J dropped 4 bases, with 10 bases sitting between them. Germline lookup yields CDR1 SQVTM and CDR2 ANQGSEA.

This clonotype was seen only a few times. A much larger clone sits a single nucleotide away, making a read error possible. The V and J genes are TRBV16 and TRBJ2-7; D gene unclear. Germline loops: CDR1 KGHSY, CDR2 FQNENV. V lost 4 bases to trimming and J lost 4 bases, with 8 bases between them. The CDR3 has 12 residues. CDR3: CASSRSQYEQYF. CDR3 sequence (DNA): TGTGCCAGCAGCCGATCACAGTACGAGCAGTACTTC.

In its sample, this clonotype was seen many times. The V gene is TRBV27, the J gene TRBJ1-2; a weak D match, TRBD1 (5 bases). Germline lookup yields CDR1 MNHEY and CDR2 SMNVEV (reference sequence). The CDR3 consists of 15 residues. Trimming removed 5 bases from V and 4 bases from J, with 17 bases in between. The CDR3 region has the DNA TGTGCCAGCAGTCAAAAGGCAGGGCTGGCCTATGGCTACACCTTC. Translation gives CASSQKAGLAYGYTF.

This clonotype was seen repeatedly, ten times or more. The J gene is TRBJ2-7, the V gene TRBV20-1; D not certain. The CDR3 length is 11 residues. V dropped 6 bases and J dropped 2 bases, with 8 bases sitting between them. In germline, CDR1 is DFQATT, CDR2 SNEGSKA (reference sequence). The CDR3 nucleotides are TGCAGTGCAGTTCAGACCTACGAGCAGTACTTC. Amino acids: CSAVQTYEQYF.

The rearrangement links TRBV20-1 to TRBJ2-3; D not certain. Germline V gives CDR1 DFQATT, CDR2 SNEGSKA (reference sequence). Trimming pared 4 bases from V and 2 bases from J, leaving 7 bases between. There are 12 residues in the CDR3. CDR3 sequence: CSATPSTDTQYF. CDR3 DNA sequence: TGCAGTGCTACCCCCTCCACAGATACGCAGTATTTT.

This clonotype was seen many times. The chain combines TRBV11-2 with TRBJ2-7; D perhaps matches TRBD1 (6 bases). Germline V gene data show CDR1 as SGHAT and CDR2 as FQNNGV. Deletions cut 0 bases from V and 6 bases from J, with 12 bases between. This CDR3 is built from 14 residues. The CDR3 here is CASSLDGTSAEQYF. In DNA form, the CDR3 reads TGTGCCAGCAGCTTAGATGGGACAAGCGCCGAGCAGTACTTC.

In this sample, this clonotype turned up many times. This chain's CDR3 is CSARDAGAGNQPQHF. DNA of the CDR3: TGCAGTGCTAGAGATGCGGGGGCAGGCAATCAGCCCCAGCATTTT. This chain uses TRBV20-1 with TRBJ1-5; tentatively, D is TRBD1 (6 bases). Between the trimmed V and J ends, which lost 0 bases and 2 bases, there was a span of 11 bases. The CDR3 spans 15 residues. Looked up from germline, CDR1 is DFQATT and CDR2 is SNEGSKA (reference sequence).

This clonotype occurred many times. The chain combines TRBV5-1 with TRBJ2-3; D is unclear. The germline V gene has CDR1 SGHRS and CDR2 YFSETQ. The CDR3 extends over 13 amino acids. V lost 4 bases to trimming and J lost 1 base, with 7 bases between them. The CDR3 here is CASSVTGTDTQYF. The CDR3 nucleotides are TGCGCCAGCAGCGTGACGGGCACAGATACGCAGTATTTT.